This is a list of T cell receptor beta chains from one sample in a study of T cells in localized non-small cell lung cancer. The table came from immunoSEQ multiplex PCR; TCRdb's copy has only in-frame clones and leaves some out. The sample yields approximately 1,800 clones, under 30% seen once. Sequences were derived from normal lung tissue next to the tumor, sampled before any cancer treatment. The source of these receptors is a woman aged 35-75 years with stage I lung adenocarcinoma. The CDR3 runs from the conserved cysteine through the conserved F or W. A D gene is named only where the DNA matches it firmly.

V	J	D	CDR3
TRBV28	TRBJ1-1	-	CASSLGPGVRTEAFF
TRBV6-8	TRBJ1-1	-	CASSYGSQGNTEAFF
TRBV11-3	TRBJ2-7	TRBD1	CASSLSQTGFYEQYF
TRBV6-8	TRBJ2-1	TRBD1	CASRTQGAGYNEQFF
TRBV6-8	TRBJ2-3	-	CAIRSPQGLDTQYF
TRBV6-1	TRBJ1-5	TRBD1	CASSEGTGPIGSNQPQHF
TRBV6-9	TRBJ2-3	-	CASSERAPTDTQYF
TRBV14	TRBJ2-1	-	CASSTPGGDEQFF
TRBV15	TRBJ1-6	TRBD1	CATSRGQGASYNSPLHF
TRBV2	TRBJ2-1	TRBD2	CASSMTSGYNEQFF
TRBV11-3	TRBJ2-3	TRBD2	CASSPGLAGGSSKHF
TRBV19	TRBJ1-2	-	CASSRKTGSYGYTF
TRBV4-1	TRBJ2-1	TRBD2	CASSQSSGTNFYNEQFF
TRBV11-3	TRBJ2-5	-	CASSRTGNQETQYF
TRBV12-5	TRBJ1-2	-	CAASRDNYGYTF
TRBV11-3	TRBJ2-7	TRBD2	CASSLASGRLSGEQYF
TRBV6-8	TRBJ1-3	-	CASSSVGNTIYF
TRBV28	TRBJ1-3	-	CASSKSSGNTIYF
TRBV11-3	TRBJ2-7	TRBD2	CASSEIAGANYEQYF
TRBV29-1	TRBJ2-7	TRBD1	CSVEDQDRGFPYEQYF
TRBV6-8	TRBJ2-7	TRBD1	CASSYVGQGHEQYF
TRBV18	TRBJ2-1	-	CASSPRQVVGHNEQFF
TRBV11-3	TRBJ2-1	TRBD2	CASSPGTSAYNEQFF
TRBV18	TRBJ1-3	-	CASSPSGLLSASGNTIYF
TRBV2	TRBJ2-1	TRBD1	CASRFHTGQPFDEQFF
TRBV28	TRBJ2-7	TRBD1	CASSLSLGTGVDEQYF
TRBV11-3	TRBJ1-1	TRBD1	CASSSPTGGEGRTEAFF
TRBV11-3	TRBJ2-3	-	CASSRPTGDRTDTQYF
TRBV15	TRBJ1-3	-	CATSYDRTSGNTIYF
TRBV19	TRBJ2-1	TRBD1	CASSIPGTGGSTAQFF
TRBV11-3	TRBJ2-7	-	CASSLGTESYEQYF
TRBV29-1	TRBJ2-2	-	CSVEGQLNTGELFF
TRBV15	TRBJ1-2	TRBD1	CATSRDPGQAGYGYTF
TRBV6-8	TRBJ1-4	-	CASSLGQLKELFF
TRBV9	TRBJ1-2	TRBD1	CASIQSGGAGYGYTF
TRBV9	TRBJ2-7	TRBD2	CASSVGVAGAHEQYF